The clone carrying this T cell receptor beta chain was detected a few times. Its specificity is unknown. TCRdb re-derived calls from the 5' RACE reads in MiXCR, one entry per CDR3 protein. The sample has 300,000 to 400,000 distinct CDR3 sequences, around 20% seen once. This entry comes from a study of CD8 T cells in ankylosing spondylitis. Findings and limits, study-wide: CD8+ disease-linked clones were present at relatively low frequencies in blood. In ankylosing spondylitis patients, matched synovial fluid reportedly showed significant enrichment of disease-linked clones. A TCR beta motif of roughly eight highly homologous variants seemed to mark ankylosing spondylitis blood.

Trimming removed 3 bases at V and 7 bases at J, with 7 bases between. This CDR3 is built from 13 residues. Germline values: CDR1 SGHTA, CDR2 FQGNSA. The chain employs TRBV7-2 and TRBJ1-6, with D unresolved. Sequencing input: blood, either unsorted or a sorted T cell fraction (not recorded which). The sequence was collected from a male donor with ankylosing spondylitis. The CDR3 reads CASSFRPNSPLHF. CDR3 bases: TGTGCCAGCAGCTTCCGGCCGAATTCACCCCTCCACTTT.